The TCR beta chain described here comes from a study of blood T cell repertoires in COVID-19. The germline V and J ends were trimmed by 0 bases and 3 bases, with 15 bases remaining between them. CDR3 length: 17 residues. CDR1 and CDR2 from the germline V gene are LGHDT and YNNKEL (reference sequence). Sequencing was performed with immunoSEQ multiplex PCR; in TCRdb, only in-frame clones are kept and a portion is missing. Of 190,000 or so clones listed, around 90% are singletons. This sequence joins TRBV3-1 (or the pseudogene TRBV3-2) and TRBJ1-5; D possibly corresponds to TRBD1 (5 bases). The sample was PBMCs or T cells enriched from blood (not recorded which). The receptor's source is a woman aged 25 to 39 who had recovered from COVID-19. DNA of the CDR3: TGTGCCAGCAGCCAAGATGGGGGGGGTAACCTCAATCAGCCCCAGCATTTT. It yields the protein CASSQDGGGNLNQPQHF.